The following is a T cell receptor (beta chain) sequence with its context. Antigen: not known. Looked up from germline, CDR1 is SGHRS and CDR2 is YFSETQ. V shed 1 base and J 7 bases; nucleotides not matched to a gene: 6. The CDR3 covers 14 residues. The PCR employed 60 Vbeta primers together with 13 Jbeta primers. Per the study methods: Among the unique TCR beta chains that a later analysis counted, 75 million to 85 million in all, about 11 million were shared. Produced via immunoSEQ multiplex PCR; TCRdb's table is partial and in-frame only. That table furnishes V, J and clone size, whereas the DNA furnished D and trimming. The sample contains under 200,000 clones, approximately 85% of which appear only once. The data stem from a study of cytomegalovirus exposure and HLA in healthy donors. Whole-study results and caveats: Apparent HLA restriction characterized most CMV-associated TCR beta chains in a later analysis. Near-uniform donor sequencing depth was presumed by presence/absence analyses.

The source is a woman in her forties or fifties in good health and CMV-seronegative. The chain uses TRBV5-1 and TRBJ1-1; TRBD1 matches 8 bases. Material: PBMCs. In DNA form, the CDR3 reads TGCGCCAGCAGCTTGACAGGGGGTTCGCTTGAAGCTTTCTTT. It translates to CASSLTGGSLEAFF.